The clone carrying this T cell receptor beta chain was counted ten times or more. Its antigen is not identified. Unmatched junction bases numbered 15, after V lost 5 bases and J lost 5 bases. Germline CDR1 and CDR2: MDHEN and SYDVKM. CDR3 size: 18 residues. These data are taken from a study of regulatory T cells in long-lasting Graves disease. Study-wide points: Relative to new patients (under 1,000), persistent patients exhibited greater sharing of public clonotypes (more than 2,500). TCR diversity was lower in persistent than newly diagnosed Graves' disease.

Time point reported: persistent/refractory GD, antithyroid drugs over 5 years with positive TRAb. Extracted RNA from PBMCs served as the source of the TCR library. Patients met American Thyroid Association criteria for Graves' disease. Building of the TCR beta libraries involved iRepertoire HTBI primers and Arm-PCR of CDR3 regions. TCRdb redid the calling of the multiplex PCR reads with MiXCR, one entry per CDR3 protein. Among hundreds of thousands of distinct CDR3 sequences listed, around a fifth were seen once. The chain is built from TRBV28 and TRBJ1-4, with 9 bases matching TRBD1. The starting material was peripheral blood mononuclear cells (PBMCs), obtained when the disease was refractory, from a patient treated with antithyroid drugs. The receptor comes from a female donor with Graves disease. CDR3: CASSGLNGTGLENEKLFF. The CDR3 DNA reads TGTGCCAGCAGTGGCTTGAACGGGACAGGGTTAGAGAATGAAAAACTGTTTTTT.